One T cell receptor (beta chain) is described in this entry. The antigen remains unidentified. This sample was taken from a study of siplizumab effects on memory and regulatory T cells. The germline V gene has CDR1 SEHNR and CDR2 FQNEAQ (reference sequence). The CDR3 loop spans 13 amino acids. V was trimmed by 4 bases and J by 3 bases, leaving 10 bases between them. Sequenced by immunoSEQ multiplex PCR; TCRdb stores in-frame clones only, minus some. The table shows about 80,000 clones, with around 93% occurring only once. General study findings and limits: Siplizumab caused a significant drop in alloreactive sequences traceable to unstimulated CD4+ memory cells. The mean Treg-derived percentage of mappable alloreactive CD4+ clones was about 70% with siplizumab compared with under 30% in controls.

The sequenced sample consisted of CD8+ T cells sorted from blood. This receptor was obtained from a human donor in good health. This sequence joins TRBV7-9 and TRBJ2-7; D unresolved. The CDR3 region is CASSSREVYEQYF. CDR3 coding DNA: TGTGCCAGCAGCTCTAGAGAAGTCTACGAGCAGTACTTC.